Following are 26 T cell receptor beta chains from one sample sequenced in a study of shared clonotypes between healthy human individuals. The method was immunoSEQ multiplex PCR; TCRdb's version includes in-frame clones alone and lacks a portion of them. The sample contains around 500,000 clones, over 70% of which appear only once. The sequenced sample was PBMCs. The receptors derive from a woman aged 35 to 49 in good health. Some clones in this sample may be carry-over from other donors' samples.

The chain carries TRBV5-8 and TRBJ1-1; perhaps TRBD1 as D (5 bases). Germline V gives CDR1 SGHTS, CDR2 YDEGEE. Between the trimmed V and J ends, which lost 0 bases and 7 bases, there was a span of 7 bases. The CDR3 is made up of 12 amino acids. The CDR3 spells CASSLGQREAFF. The DNA of the CDR3 is TGTGCCAGCAGCTTGGGACAGCGTGAAGCTTTCTTT. The full variable domain, with the rest looked up from reference TRBV5-8 and TRBJ1-1, is EAGVTQSPTHLIKTRGQQATLRCSPISGHTSVYWYQQALGLGLQFLLWYDEGEERNRGNFPPRFSGRQFPNYSSELNVNALELEDSALYLCASSLGQREAFFGQGTRLTVV.

The rearrangement joins TRBV10-3 to TRBJ2-3, with D unclear. The CDR3 covers 13 residues. V lost 8 bases to trimming and J lost 4 bases, with 13 bases between them. CDR1 and CDR2 (germline): ENHRY, SYGVKD. The CDR3 DNA reads as TGTGCCATCCGGTGGGAAGGCGCAGATACGCAGTATTTT. Its protein is CAIRWEGADTQYF.

Here the CDR3 DNA reads TGTGCCTGGAAGCGATCTGGAAACACCATATATTTT. Amino acids: CAWKRSGNTIYF. The gene calls are TRBV30 and TRBJ1-3; D gene unclear. Germline assignment: CDR1 GTSNPN and CDR2 SVGIG (reference sequence). The CDR3 totals 12 residues. Trimming took 4 bases from V and 1 from J, leaving 5 bases between them.

This clone was seen a handful of times. A far larger clone is just one base off, so this is likely a read error. The chain is built from TRBV5-4 and TRBJ1-2, with 7 bases matching TRBD1. The length of the CDR3 is 15 residues. Germline loops: CDR1 SGHNT, CDR2 YYREEE (reference sequence). In nucleotides, the CDR3 is TGTACCAGCAGCCTCGGGGACAGAGCTAACTATGGCTACACCTTC. It specifies CTSSLGDRANYGYTF.

This clone was observed at least ten times. The sample carries other DNA sequences with the same CDR3. J is TRBJ2-7 and V is TRBV5-1; D possibly uses TRBD1 or TRBD2 (5 bases each). The CDR3 is 13 amino acids. In germline, CDR1 is SGHRS, CDR2 YFSETQ. Trimming shortened V by 4 bases and J by 0 bases, and 8 bases separated the two germline ends. Here the CDR3 DNA reads TGCGCCAGCAGCCGGGACCGCTCCTACGAGCAGTACTTC. This gives the protein CASSRDRSYEQYF.

This rearrangement joins TRBV14 to TRBJ2-7; 10 bases match TRBD2. The J segment lost 10 bases and the V segment lost 2 bases, leaving 8 bases of the junction unmatched. CDR1 SGHDN and CDR2 FVKESK come from the germline V gene. The CDR3 extends over 14 amino acids. The CDR3 reads CASSQNPGLAKQYF. For the CDR3, the DNA is TGTGCCAGCAGCCAAAACCCGGGACTAGCGAAACAGTACTTC.

CDR3 bases: TGTGCCAGCAGCAAAGCGGGACCCCTCCAAGAGACCCAGTACTTC. It specifies CASSKAGPLQETQYF. The chain has TRBV21-1 and TRBJ2-5. TRBV21-1 is noted as a pseudogene. This CDR3 spans 15 amino acids.

The chain carries TRBV28 and TRBJ2-2; the match to TRBD2 covers 10 bases. This CDR3 region has 16 residues. Germline loops: CDR1 MDHEN, CDR2 SYDVKM. The ends lost 6 bases at V and 3 bases at J; junction bases unmatched: 7. The CDR3 sequence is CASSRTSGTYTGELFF. The CDR3 DNA reads TGTGCCAGCAGCCGTACTAGCGGGACTTACACCGGGGAGCTGTTTTTT.

The chain employs TRBV28 and TRBJ2-7; D perhaps matches TRBD2 (5 bases). Between the trimmed V and J ends, which lost 2 bases and 2 bases, there was a span of 13 bases. CDR1 is MDHEN, CDR2 SYDVKM, per germline. The CDR3 covers 15 residues. CDR3 in DNA: TGTGCCAGCAGTTTACGTGGAGGACCTACCTACGAGCAGTACTTC. It translates to CASSLRGGPTYEQYF.

The J gene is TRBJ1-1, the V gene TRBV10-2, with D tentatively TRBD1 (6 bases). V gave up 7 bases and J gave up 2 bases, with 14 bases separating them. The CDR3 sequence is 14 residues long. Germline CDR1 is WSHSY and CDR2 is SAAADI. CDR3 DNA sequence: TGCGCCAGCAATGGCAGGGGCTCAAACACTGAAGCTTTCTTT. Its translation: CASNGRGSNTEAFF.

This sequence joins TRBV5-1 and TRBJ2-1, with a possible D match to TRBD1 (5 bases). The germline V and J ends were trimmed by 0 bases and 7 bases, with 14 bases remaining between them. The germline V gene encodes CDR1 SGHRS and CDR2 YFSETQ. This CDR3 has 15 amino acids. DNA of the CDR3: TGCGCCAGCAGCTTGGGTACAGGTGAAACGAATGAGCAGTTCTTC. Translating gives CASSLGTGETNEQFF.

A remark on this clone: A far larger clone is just one base off, so this is likely a read error. As the CDR3 is not closed by the conserved phenylalanine or tryptophan, this likely results from a read error. The CDR3 loop reads CASSPGLAGYEQYL. The DNA for the CDR3 is TGTGCCAGCAGCCCGGGACTAGCGGGGTACGAGCAGTACTTA. This chain uses TRBV5-6 with TRBJ2-7; 13 nucleotides align to TRBD2. Germline values: CDR1 SGHDT, CDR2 YYEEEE. The V segment lost 4 bases and the J segment 4 bases; nucleotides outside the gene matches: 2. This CDR3 comprises 14 residues.

With regard to this clone: This likely traces to a read error, being one base from a far larger clone. The chain has TRBV4-3 and TRBJ2-2; D may be TRBD2 (6 bases). The CDR3 is 14 residues long. Germline CDR1 is LGHNA and CDR2 is YSLEER. This chain's CDR3 is CASSPNRDWGDLFF. In DNA form, the CDR3 reads TGCGCCAGCAGCCCTAATCGCGACTGGGGGGATCTGTTTTTT.

Turning to this clone: A far larger clone differs by one base, so this is likely a read error. The DNA of the CDR3 is TGTGCCAGCGGCTTAGCTCAAAATCAGCCCCAGCATTTT. It translates to CASGLAQNQPQHF. The chain recombines TRBV11-2 with TRBJ1-5; D gene unclear. This CDR3 has 13 residues. Germline V gives CDR1 SGHAT, CDR2 FQNNGV.

The rearrangement uses TRBV28 and TRBJ2-5, with TRBD2 matching over 10 bases. Germline V gene sequence: CDR1 MDHEN, CDR2 SYDVKM. J lost 5 bases, V lost 5 bases, and 8 bases had no gene match. The CDR3 covers 15 residues. Here the CDR3 reads CASSPRLAGTETQYF. The CDR3 DNA sequence: TGTGCCAGCAGTCCGAGACTAGCGGGTACTGAGACCCAGTACTTC.

This rearrangement joins TRBV7-9 to TRBJ2-7; no definite D call. From germline, CDR1 is SEHNR and CDR2 FQNEAQ (reference sequence). The ends were cut back, 3 bases at V and 6 bases at J, with 15 bases in the middle. This CDR3 is built from 14 residues. The CDR3 loop is CASSLVEASGEQYF. CDR3 in DNA: TGTGCCAGCAGCTTGGTCGAGGCATCAGGCGAGCAGTACTTC. The full variable domain, completed using reference TRBV7-9 and TRBJ2-7, is DTGVSQNPRHKITKRGQNVTFRCDPISEHNRLYWYRQTLGQGPEFLTYFQNEAQLEKSRLLSDRFSAERPKGSFSTLEIQRTEQGDSAMYLCASSLVEASGEQYFGPGTRLTVT.

The rearrangement joins TRBV27 to TRBJ2-1; the D gene could be TRBD1 or TRBD2 (5 bases each). Per the germline V gene, CDR1 is MNHEY and CDR2 is SMNVEV (reference sequence). The CDR3 has 17 amino acids. V gave up 4 bases and J gave up 0 bases, with 16 bases separating them. The CDR3 loop reads CASSSLGGPSSYNEQFF. CDR3 sequence (DNA): TGTGCCAGCAGTTCCCTTGGGGGACCCAGCTCCTACAATGAGCAGTTCTTC.

In the case of this clone: This clone may be a read error of a much larger clone one base away. This CDR3 is also generated by other DNA sequences in the sample. The rearrangement uses TRBV4-2 and TRBJ2-1; D is ambiguous. V was shortened by 0 bases and J by 2 bases, with 8 bases between the two germline ends. Germline lookup yields CDR1 LGHNA and CDR2 YNFKEQ. The CDR3 runs 15 residues. The CDR3 region is CASSQDKDPYNEQFF. CDR3 sequence (DNA): TGTGCCAGCAGCCAAGATAAGGATCCCTACAATGAGCAGTTCTTC.

This clone appeared many times. Other DNA sequences in the same sample also yield this CDR3. The gene calls are TRBV7-6 and TRBJ1-3; D remains ambiguous. The V and J ends lost 5 bases and 0 bases respectively, with 11 bases between them. In germline, CDR1 is SGHVS, CDR2 FNYEAQ. The CDR3 totals 15 residues. CDR3 protein: CASSPAPSSGNTIYF. Written as DNA, the CDR3 is TGTGCCAGCAGCCCAGCGCCGAGCTCTGGAAACACCATATATTTT.

The rearrangement uses TRBV2 and TRBJ2-2; weak D call: TRBD1 (6 bases). Germline-derived CDR1 and CDR2 are SNHLY and FYNNEI. The V end was cut by 8 bases, the J end by 1 base, with 11 bases between. This CDR3 is built from 14 residues. As DNA, the CDR3 is TGTGCCAGCTATCAGGGGAGGAACACCGGGGAGCTGTTTTTT. It specifies CASYQGRNTGELFF.

As for this clone: The CDR3 end shows no conserved phenylalanine or tryptophan, and so a read error is likely. No DNA is shown, since the ends of the CDR3 on it are uncertain; the CDR3 is the one TCRdb lists. J is TRBJ2-7 and V is TRBV6-1; the table's D call of TRBD1 was not tested on the DNA. In germline, CDR1 is MNHNS, CDR2 SASEGT. The CDR3 is 13 amino acids long, termini counted. This chain's CDR3 is CASSETGKSKQSL.

This clone was recorded only once. The genes are TRBV7-9 and TRBJ2-7, with TRBD2 as a possible D gene (6 bases). The ends were cut back, 7 bases at V and 2 bases at J, with 15 bases in the middle. The CDR3 sequence is 14 residues long. Germline CDR1 and CDR2: SEHNR and FQNEAQ (reference sequence). CDR3 DNA sequence: TGTGCCAGCATCCGGGTGGGGGAGGCCTACGAGCAGTACTTC. This translates into CASIRVGEAYEQYF.

This clone was seen ten or more times. V gene TRBV5-1 combines with J gene TRBJ2-5; a weak D match, TRBD2 (7 bases). This CDR3 contains 17 residues. Germline V gene lookup returns CDR1 SGHRS and CDR2 YFSETQ. Trimming left V 1 base short and J 2 bases short, with 18 bases between. CDR3 region: CASSLFGAGTGQETQYF. DNA for the CDR3: TGCGCCAGCAGCTTGTTTGGAGCGGGAACAGGGCAAGAGACCCAGTACTTC.

The CDR3 sequence: CASSPSPGQGGGNQPQHF. CDR3 bases: TGTGCCAGCAGCCCCAGTCCGGGACAGGGAGGGGGTAATCAGCCCCAGCATTTT. J is TRBJ1-5 and V is TRBV7-9; TRBD1 aligns across 9 bases. Unmatched junction bases numbered 15, after V lost 5 bases and J lost 4 bases. Germline CDR1 reads SEHNR; CDR2 reads FQNEAQ (reference sequence). The CDR3 contains 18 residues.

The chain has TRBV11-2 and TRBJ1-1; 8 nucleotides match TRBD1. In germline, CDR1 is SGHAT, CDR2 FQNNGV. The V gene end was trimmed by 6 bases and the J gene end by 1 base; junction bases not matched to a gene: 1. The CDR3 totals 13 residues. CDR3 in amino acids: CASRGTGNTEAFF. CDR3 DNA sequence: TGTGCCAGCAGGGGGACAGGGAACACTGAAGCTTTCTTT.

The gene calls are TRBV7-3 and TRBJ2-1; 9 bases are shared with TRBD2. V lost 5 bases to trimming and J lost 0 bases; unmatched junction nucleotides: 2. The CDR3 spans 15 residues. Germline V gene lookup returns CDR1 SGHTA and CDR2 FQGTGA. Here the CDR3 DNA reads TGTGCCAGCAGCCCACTAGCGGGCTCCTACAATGAGCAGTTCTTC. This translates into CASSPLAGSYNEQFF.